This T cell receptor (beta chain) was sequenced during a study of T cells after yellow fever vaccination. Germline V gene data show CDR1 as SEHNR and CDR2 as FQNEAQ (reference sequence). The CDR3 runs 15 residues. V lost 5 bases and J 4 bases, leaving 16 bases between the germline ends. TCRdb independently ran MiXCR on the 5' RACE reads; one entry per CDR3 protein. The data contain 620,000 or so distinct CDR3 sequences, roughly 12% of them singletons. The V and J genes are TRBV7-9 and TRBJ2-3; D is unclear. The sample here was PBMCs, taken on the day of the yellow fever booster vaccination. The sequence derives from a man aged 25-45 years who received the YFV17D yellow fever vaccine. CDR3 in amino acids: CASSPEGATADTQYF. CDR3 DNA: TGTGCCAGCAGCCCCGAAGGCGCCACGGCAGATACGCAGTATTTT.